The entry that follows covers one T cell receptor beta chain sequence. Its specificity is unknown. The data were taken from a study of CD8 T cells in ankylosing spondylitis. The study, taken as a whole, reports: Within matched ankylosing spondylitis synovial fluid, disease-linked clones were reportedly significantly enriched.

CDR1 and CDR2 (germline): DFQATT, SNEGSKA (reference sequence). This CDR3 region has 15 residues. Molecular-barcoded quantitative 5'-RACE produced these TCR beta libraries. TCRdb reprocessed the 5' RACE reads with MiXCR, giving one entry per CDR3 protein. The table lists 150,000 to 200,000 distinct CDR3 sequences, around 13% of them singletons, with approximately 11% in the top ten. Input material: blood, either unsorted or a sorted T cell fraction (not recorded which). The sequence derives from a female donor with ankylosing spondylitis or in good health (not recorded which). The V call is TRBV20-1, the J call TRBJ2-3, with TRBD2 matching 12 bases. CDR3 sequence (DNA): TGCAGGGGGACTGGACTAGCGGGACGCACAGATACGCAGTATTTT. Translation gives CRGTGLAGRTDTQYF.